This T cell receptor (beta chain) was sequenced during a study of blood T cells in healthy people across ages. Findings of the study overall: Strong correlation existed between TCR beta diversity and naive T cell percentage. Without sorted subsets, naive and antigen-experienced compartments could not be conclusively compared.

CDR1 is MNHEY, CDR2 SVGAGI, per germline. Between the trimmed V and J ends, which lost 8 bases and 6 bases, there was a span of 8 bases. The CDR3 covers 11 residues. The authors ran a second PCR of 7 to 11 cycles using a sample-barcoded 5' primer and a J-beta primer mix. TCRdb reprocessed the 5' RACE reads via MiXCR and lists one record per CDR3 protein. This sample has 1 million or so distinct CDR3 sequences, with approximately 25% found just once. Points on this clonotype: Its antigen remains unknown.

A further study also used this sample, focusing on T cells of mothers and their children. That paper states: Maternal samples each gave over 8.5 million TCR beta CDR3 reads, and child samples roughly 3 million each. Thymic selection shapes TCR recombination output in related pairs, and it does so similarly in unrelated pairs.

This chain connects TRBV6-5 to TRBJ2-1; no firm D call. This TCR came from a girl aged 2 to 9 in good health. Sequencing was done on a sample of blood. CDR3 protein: CASFRRNEQFF. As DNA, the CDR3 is TGTGCCAGCTTTCGCCGCAATGAGCAGTTCTTC.